This T cell receptor (beta chain) was obtained from a study of control samples from healthy donors and cancer patients. TCRdb's copy holds only in-frame clones and misses some; the assay was immunoSEQ multiplex PCR. The sample lists 60,000 to 75,000 clones, over 75% occurring once. The clonotype comes from a woman between 45 and 60 years old with head and neck cancer. Input material: PBMCs.

CDR3 in amino acids: CASSPRPADEAFF. CDR3 nucleotide sequence: TGTGCCAGCAGCCCGAGGCCGGCAGACGAAGCTTTCTTT. The rearrangement links TRBV3-1 (or the pseudogene TRBV3-2) to TRBJ1-1; D gene unclear. This CDR3 comprises 13 residues. V was trimmed by 4 bases and J by 8 bases, leaving 14 bases between them. In germline, CDR1 is LGHDT, CDR2 YNNKEL (reference sequence).